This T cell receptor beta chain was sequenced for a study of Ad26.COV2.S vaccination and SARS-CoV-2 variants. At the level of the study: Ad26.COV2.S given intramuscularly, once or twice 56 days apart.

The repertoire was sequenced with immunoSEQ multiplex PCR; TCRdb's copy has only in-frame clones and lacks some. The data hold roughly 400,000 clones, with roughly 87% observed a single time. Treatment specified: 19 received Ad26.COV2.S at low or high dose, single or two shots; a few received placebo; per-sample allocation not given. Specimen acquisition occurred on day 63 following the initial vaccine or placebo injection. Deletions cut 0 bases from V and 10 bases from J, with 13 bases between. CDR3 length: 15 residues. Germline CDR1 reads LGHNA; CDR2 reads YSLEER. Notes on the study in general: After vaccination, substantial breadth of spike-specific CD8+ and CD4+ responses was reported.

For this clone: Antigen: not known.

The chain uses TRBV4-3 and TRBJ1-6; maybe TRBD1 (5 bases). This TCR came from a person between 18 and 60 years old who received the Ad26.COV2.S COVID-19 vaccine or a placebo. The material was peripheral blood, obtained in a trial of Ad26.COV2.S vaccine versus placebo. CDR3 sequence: CASSQDGGTDSPLHF. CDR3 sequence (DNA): TGCGCCAGCAGCCAAGACGGGGGGACTGACTCACCCCTCCACTTT.